These T cell receptor beta chains were read from a single sample in a study of blood T cell repertoires in COVID-19. The assay was immunoSEQ multiplex PCR, and TCRdb's table has in-frame clones only and misses some. The table records around 60,000 clones, 75% to 95% of them present only once. Sample: peripheral blood. The origin of the receptors is a man aged 55 to 70 with acute or convalescent COVID-19. Each CDR3 is given without its conserved first and last residue. A D gene is named only where the DNA matches it firmly. Clone size is not always given. Where it is, it says once, few, many or a class for expanded clones.

j_gene,abundance,d_gene,v_gene,CDR3aa
TRBJ1-5,.,TRBD1,TRBV19,ASTDRGYSNQPQH
TRBJ1-1,once,.,TRBV7-9,ASSRQTEAF
TRBJ2-3,.,TRBD1,TRBV5-1,ASSLEGTGTIATQY
TRBJ2-1,.,TRBD1,TRBV2,ASSQDRGRDEQF
TRBJ2-1,.,TRBD2,TRBV28,ASSLSPFWTSGRRESYNEQF
TRBJ1-6,.,TRBD1,TRBV7-2,ASSSVVGTVYNSPLH
TRBJ1-1,once,.,TRBV4-3,ASSQESGLNTEAF
TRBJ2-3,.,.,TRBV11-1,ASSLARLKGRTDTQY
TRBJ1-2,.,TRBD1,TRBV18,ASSAGQVIDYGYT
TRBJ1-2,once,.,TRBV14,ASSQGHQYYGYT
TRBJ1-3,.,.,TRBV4-2,ASSPSLGGDSGNTIY
TRBJ2-5,medium-sized,TRBD1,TRBV2,ASSTDRGRETQY
TRBJ1-6,.,TRBD1,TRBV2,ASIPGQLNSPLH
TRBJ1-3,.,.,TRBV6-5,ATQGMDTIY
TRBJ2-3,.,TRBD2,TRBV5-1,ASSPKTSGSYGTQY
TRBJ2-7,.,TRBD1,TRBV5-8,ASSLDPRTGGRFSYEQY
TRBJ1-3,.,.,TRBV4-3,ASSQRFRAGNTIY
TRBJ1-1,.,.,TRBV11-2,ASSLELNTEAF
TRBJ1-2,.,.,TRBV6-1,ASSEMTTNYGYT
TRBJ1-4,.,.,TRBV18,ASSPSGDEKLF
TRBJ2-1,.,TRBD2,TRBV4-1,ASSREPSAGGLGEQF
TRBJ2-1,.,TRBD2,TRBV4-2,ASSQAPPGLAGVRIEQF
TRBJ2-1,.,.,TRBV19,ASTTRSYNEQF
TRBJ2-3,.,.,TRBV29-1,SGGYSDTDTQY
TRBJ2-7,few,TRBD2,TRBV19,ASSIRREANEQY
TRBJ2-7,.,TRBD2,TRBV11-2,ASSLGLAGFNEQY
TRBJ1-2,.,.,TRBV7-2,ASSLGVGDHGGGYT
TRBJ2-3,.,TRBD2,TRBV27,ASSLYRTGSASGRATDTQY
TRBJ2-7,.,.,TRBV29-1,SVSTYSGYEQY
TRBJ2-6,.,.,TRBV7-9,ASSLRGSGANVLT
TRBJ1-2,.,.,TRBV6-6,ASVEGSYGYT
TRBJ2-7,.,.,TRBV30,AWSPDRSREQY
TRBJ2-7,.,TRBD1,TRBV7-2,ASSLRDRTYEQY
TRBJ2-1,.,TRBD2,TRBV11-2,ASKPGTSGYNEQF
TRBJ2-7,.,TRBD2,TRBV7-8,ASSSGLAEGYEQY
TRBJ2-2,.,TRBD2,TRBV6-6,ASRRVSGRAPGELF
TRBJ2-3,once,TRBD1,TRBV20-1,SASLTGGSTDTQY
TRBJ1-4,.,TRBD1,TRBV9,ASSISATGVNEKLF
TRBJ1-2,.,.,TRBV6-5,ASRSGQRIYGYT
TRBJ1-1,.,.,TRBV15,ATSIRRAYLSEAF
TRBJ1-2,.,.,TRBV21-1,ASSKGGRQNYGYT
TRBJ2-2,.,TRBD1,TRBV5-4,ASSQAQGEGLF
TRBJ2-7,.,TRBD2,TRBV3-1/TRBV3-2,ASSLAGGEQY
TRBJ2-5,few,TRBD2,TRBV19,ASRPSGSPQETQY
TRBJ2-1,once,TRBD2,TRBV29-1,SVAPGGGDEQF
TRBJ1-3,.,TRBD1,TRBV30,AWGTGDYSGNTIY
TRBJ2-3,.,TRBD1,TRBV7-3,ASSSRTGPTDTQY
TRBJ1-2,.,.,TRBV29-1,SVEAGRGGYT
TRBJ1-2,.,TRBD1,TRBV7-9,ASSRTGSSYT
TRBJ2-7,.,.,TRBV5-1,ASSLPPWDST
TRBJ2-2,.,.,TRBV28,ASTPWMEPGELF
TRBJ1-2,once,TRBD1,TRBV18,ASSPSPGQGMSGYT
TRBJ1-1,.,.,TRBV28,ASRKQGNTEAF